This TCR beta chain was found in a study of blood T cell repertoires in COVID-19. Overall study context: Specimens from acute and convalescent COVID-19 originated in the United States, Italy and Spain. The cDNA or gDNA used as material had been derived from T cells, B-cell-depleted T cells, or PBMCs.

Germline-derived CDR1 and CDR2 are SQVTM and ANQGSEA. The V gene end was trimmed by 4 bases and the J gene end by 0 bases; junction bases not matched to a gene: 11. This CDR3 is built from 16 residues. Source study methods: Counts of nucleated cells, estimated from reference gene primer amplification, were obtained. The repertoire was sequenced with immunoSEQ multiplex PCR; TCRdb's copy has only in-frame clones and lacks some. D and trimming come from the DNA, and the V and J calls and clone size come from that table. The top ten clones hold roughly 1.6% of a sample with 310,000 or so clones, 90% of them seen once.

The gene calls are TRBV29-1 and TRBJ1-1; 7 bases fit TRBD1. This TCR came from a woman aged 18 to 35 with acute COVID-19. Sequencing was performed on PBMCs or T cells enriched from blood (not recorded which). The CDR3 coding sequence is TGCAGCGTTGGGGGGACAGCCCAGTCCTTGAACACTGAAGCTTTCTTT. Translation: CSVGGTAQSLNTEAFF. Full variable domain (rest looked up from reference TRBV29-1 and TRBJ1-1): SAVISQKPSRDICQRGTSLTIQCQVDSQVTMMFWYRQQPGQSLTLIATANQGSEATYESGFVIDKFPISRPNLTFSTLTVSNMSPEDSSIYLCSVGGTAQSLNTEAFFGQGTRLTVV.